This passage covers 2 T cell receptor beta chains from one sample sequenced in a study of blood T cells in healthy people across ages. Next came a second PCR, run for about 6 to 12 cycles, which used a sample-barcoded 5' primer along with a J-beta primer mix. TCRdb analysed the 5' RACE reads with MiXCR anew, one entry per CDR3 protein. The table has some 1.8 million distinct CDR3 sequences, roughly two fifths seen once; the top ten hold 23%. The sample comprised blood. Source of these receptors: a human donor in good health.

V usage is TRBV27 and J usage is TRBJ2-3; D perhaps matches TRBD2 (5 bases). Trimming shortened V by 4 bases and J by 4 bases, and 18 bases separated the two germline ends. Germline-derived CDR1 and CDR2 are MNHEY and SMNVEV (reference sequence). The CDR3 covers 16 residues. Written as DNA, the CDR3 is TGTGCCAGCAGTTCCCCCTCAATCCTCGGGGCAGATACGCAGTATTTT. It yields the protein CASSSPSILGADTQYF.

This chain uses TRBV3-1 with TRBJ2-3; D gene unclear. The germline gives CDR1 LGHDT, CDR2 YNNKEL (reference sequence). V lost 1 base and J 5 bases, leaving 7 bases between the germline ends. The CDR3 length is 13 residues. CDR3: CASSQGLQDTQYF. CDR3 bases: TGTGCCAGCAGCCAAGGATTACAAGATACGCAGTATTTT.